Listed here are 30 T cell receptor beta chains from one sample, sequenced in a study of T cell responses to AZD1222 COVID-19 vaccine. Here immunoSEQ multiplex PCR was the method, and the copy in TCRdb shows in-frame clones only, minus some. The table includes 75,000 to 85,000 clones, roughly 90% detected once. This sample comprised peripheral blood, obtained on day 0 of AZD1222 vaccination. Every receptor here comes from an adult in good health.

This chain joins TRBV11-2 and TRBJ2-2; D gene ambiguous. The length of the CDR3 is 17 residues. Germline lookup yields CDR1 SGHAT and CDR2 FQNNGV. V was pared by 6 bases and J by 1 base, with 18 bases between. The CDR3 is CASRPGPTRRNTGELFF. The CDR3 DNA sequence: TGTGCCAGCAGGCCCGGCCCGACTCGGCGGAACACCGGGGAGCTGTTTTTT.

This rearrangement joins TRBV11-3 to TRBJ2-2; either TRBD1 or TRBD2 may fit D (5 bases each). Trimming removed 8 bases at V and 4 bases at J, with 17 bases between. Germline-derived CDR1 and CDR2 are SGHNT and YENEEA. The CDR3 is 15 amino acids. Here the CDR3 reads CASALIGAGTGELFF. DNA of the CDR3: TGTGCCAGCGCCCTTATAGGGGCGGGCACCGGGGAGCTGTTTTTT.

The chain employs TRBV6-6 and TRBJ2-7; 7 bases fit TRBD1. Trimming took 8 bases from V and 7 from J; bases not matched to a gene: 8. This CDR3 contains 12 residues. From germline, CDR1 is MNHNY and CDR2 SVGAGI (reference sequence). The CDR3 sequence: CASRQGLKEQYF. CDR3 nucleotide sequence: TGTGCCAGCCGACAGGGCTTGAAAGAGCAGTACTTC.

CDR3 sequence: CASSLGGSSEAFF. CDR3 DNA sequence: TGTGCCAGCAGCTTAGGCGGGTCCTCTGAAGCTTTCTTT. J is TRBJ1-1 and V is TRBV7-9; no reliable D call. The V end was cut by 1 base, the J end by 6 bases, with 9 bases between. Germline assignment: CDR1 SEHNR and CDR2 FQNEAQ (reference sequence). This CDR3 contains 13 residues.

The J gene is TRBJ1-2, the V gene TRBV1. TRBV1 is described as a pseudogene. The CDR3 has 14 amino acids. CDR3: CTSSQDAEPRGYTF. DNA for the CDR3: TGCACCAGCAGCCAAGATGCGGAACCAAGAGGCTACACCTTC.

The chain uses TRBV7-8 and TRBJ2-1; no firm D call. V lost 1 base and J 1 base, leaving 11 bases between the germline ends. The CDR3 runs to 16 residues. CDR1 and CDR2 from the germline V gene are SGHVS and FQNEAQ. CDR3 sequence: CASSLGQGFSYNEQFF. Written as DNA, the CDR3 is TGTGCCAGCAGCTTAGGTCAAGGGTTTTCCTACAATGAGCAGTTCTTC. Full variable domain (rest looked up from reference TRBV7-8 and TRBJ2-1): GAGVSQSPRYKVAKRGQDVALRCDPISGHVSLFWYQQALGQGPEFLTYFQNEAQLDKSGLPSDRFFAERPEGSVSTLKIQRTQQEDSAVYLCASSLGQGFSYNEQFFGPGTRLTVL.

The CDR3 nucleotides are TGTGCCAGCAGCCAGTCGGGACAGGGCGGGGACTATGGCTACACCTTC. Amino acid sequence: CASSQSGQGGDYGYTF. The gene calls are TRBV4-2 and TRBJ1-2; 9 nucleotides line up with TRBD1. The CDR3 length is 16 residues. Germline loops: CDR1 LGHNA, CDR2 YNFKEQ. J gave up 3 bases and V 3 bases, and 8 bases lay outside the gene matches.

The V and J genes are TRBV4-1 and TRBJ1-4; tentatively, D is TRBD1 (5 bases). V lost 3 bases and J lost 0, with 8 bases in between. The V gene's germline CDR1 is MGHRA and CDR2 YSYEKL. The CDR3 spans 15 residues. The CDR3 DNA reads as TGCGCCAGCAGCCAGGCACAGGCAACTAATGAAAAACTGTTTTTT. Protein: CASSQAQATNEKLFF.

This chain uses TRBV5-8 with TRBJ1-2, with 8 bases lining up with TRBD1. The CDR3 runs 13 residues. The germline CDR1 and CDR2 sequences are SGHTS and YDEGEE. Trimming cost V 3 bases and J 4 bases; bases outside gene matches: 2. CDR3 loop: CASSSTGGYGYTF. Here the CDR3 DNA reads TGTGCCAGCAGCTCTACAGGGGGCTATGGCTACACCTTC.

The chain uses TRBV6-1 and TRBJ2-5; D gene unclear. Germline V gene lookup returns CDR1 MNHNS and CDR2 SASEGT. The CDR3 contains 13 residues. Trimming removed 3 bases from V and 5 bases from J, with 10 bases in between. The CDR3, as DNA: TGTGCCAGCAGTGACCTCCATGTGGAGACCCAGTACTTC. Residues: CASSDLHVETQYF.

V is TRBV9 and J is TRBJ1-5; the D gene is possibly TRBD1 (6 bases). The CDR3 has 15 amino acids. Trimming stripped 0 bases from V and 5 bases from J, with 12 bases between. The V gene's germline CDR1 is SGDLS and CDR2 YYNGEE. The chain's CDR3 is CASSVGGQGYQPQHF. The DNA for the CDR3 is TGTGCCAGCAGCGTAGGAGGGCAGGGGTATCAGCCCCAGCATTTT.

The chain carries TRBV7-3 and TRBJ2-2; TRBD1 aligns across 9 bases. V lost 5 bases and J lost 6; bases outside the gene matches: 7. The CDR3 contains 15 residues. Germline V gene data show CDR1 as SGHTA and CDR2 as FQGTGA. The CDR3 DNA follows: TGTGCCAGCAGCATCCCGGGACAGGGCGCCGGGGAGCTGTTTTTT. It specifies CASSIPGQGAGELFF.

The chain employs TRBV5-6 and TRBJ1-2; maybe TRBD1 (5 bases). CDR1 is SGHDT, CDR2 YYEEEE, per germline. This CDR3 region has 14 residues. Trimming stripped 0 bases from V and 4 bases from J, with 10 bases between. CDR3 nucleotides: TGTGCCAGCAGCTTGGGGGCCCAGGGCTATGGCTACACCTTC. It specifies CASSLGAQGYGYTF.

The V gene is TRBV13, the J gene TRBJ1-2, with 9 bases lining up with TRBD1. J gave up 5 bases and V 5 bases, and 6 bases lay outside the gene matches. The CDR3 consists of 14 residues. In germline, CDR1 is PRHDT, CDR2 FYEKMQ (reference sequence). CDR3 nucleotide sequence: TGTGCCAGCAGCGCCCGGACAGGGGTTTATGGCTACACCTTC. Protein product: CASSARTGVYGYTF.

This clone has only one observation. The gene calls are TRBV18 and TRBJ1-1; D gene ambiguous. The length of the CDR3 is 14 residues. V was clipped by 6 bases and J by 1 base, with 12 bases between them. CDR1 and CDR2 from the germline V gene are KGHSH and LQKENI. CDR3 sequence: CASSDPTRNTEAFF. CDR3 coding DNA: TGTGCCAGCTCCGACCCTACACGGAACACTGAAGCTTTCTTT.

V usage is TRBV6-6 and J usage is TRBJ1-2, with a weak D call TRBD1 (5 bases). Looked up from germline, CDR1 is MNHNY and CDR2 is SVGAGI (reference sequence). The CDR3 is 13 amino acids. V was pared by 2 bases and J by 6 bases, with 10 bases between. As DNA, the CDR3 is TGTGCCAGCAGTTACATCGACAGCCATGGCTACACCTTC. Its protein product is CASSYIDSHGYTF.

CDR3 protein: CASSFRDGGNTEAFF. CDR3 bases: TGTGCCAGCAGTTTTAGGGACGGTGGGAACACTGAAGCTTTCTTT. The chain recombines TRBV27 with TRBJ1-1; perhaps TRBD1 as D (5 bases). Germline assignment: CDR1 MNHEY and CDR2 SMNVEV (reference sequence). V dropped 3 bases and J dropped 1 base, with 12 bases sitting between them. This CDR3 spans 15 amino acids.

The CDR3 DNA follows: TGTGCCAGCAGCGGGGCTGCGGAAGCTTTCTTT. Translation: CASSGAAEAFF. The chain has TRBV2 and TRBJ1-1; D perhaps matches TRBD1 (5 bases). The CDR3 is 11 residues long. Germline lookup yields CDR1 SNHLY and CDR2 FYNNEI. V lost 6 bases, J lost 8 bases, and 10 bases lay in between.

The chain joins TRBV11-2 to TRBJ1-1; D not resolved. Trimming pared 2 bases from V and 2 bases from J, leaving 12 bases between. The germline CDR1 and CDR2 sequences are SGHAT and FQNNGV. CDR3 length equals 15 residues. The DNA for the CDR3 is TGTGCCAGCAGCTTAATGGGTCAGGTCAACACTGAAGCTTTCTTT. Its protein is CASSLMGQVNTEAFF.

DNA of the CDR3: TGTGCCAGCTCACCTAGGGGGAATATTGGAGGGGAGCAGTACTTC. It codes for CASSPRGNIGGEQYF. V and J are TRBV18 and TRBJ2-7, with D perhaps given as TRBD1 or TRBD2 (6 bases each). Germline CDR1 KGHSH, CDR2 LQKENI. The CDR3 contains 15 residues. Trimming removed 3 bases at V and 7 bases at J, with 19 bases between.

The CDR3 here is CASSAGVFRGTEAFF. For the CDR3, the DNA is TGTGCCAGCAGCGCGGGAGTTTTTCGTGGGACTGAAGCTTTCTTT. This chain links TRBV7-6 with TRBJ1-1; D uncertain. The germline gives CDR1 SGHVS, CDR2 FNYEAQ. The germline V and J ends were trimmed by 5 bases and 5 bases, with 18 bases remaining between them. The length of the CDR3 is 15 residues.

J is TRBJ2-1 and V is TRBV4-2; 12 bases agree with TRBD2. With V trimmed by 0 bases and J by 10 bases, 10 bases remained unmatched. Germline V gives CDR1 LGHNA, CDR2 YNFKEQ. This CDR3 is built from 17 residues. This CDR3 reads CASSQDLTSGRIREQFF. CDR3 coding DNA: TGTGCCAGCAGCCAAGATCTAACTAGCGGGAGGATTCGGGAGCAGTTCTTC.

The rearrangement uses TRBV7-3 and TRBJ1-2; 11 bases match TRBD1. From germline, CDR1 is SGHTA and CDR2 FQGTGA. This CDR3 comprises 15 residues. The junction had 6 bases not matched to a gene; V was cut back by 5 bases and J by 4 bases. The CDR3 sequence is CASSLDGTGGYGYTF. CDR3 nucleotide sequence: TGTGCCAGCAGCCTAGACGGGACAGGGGGCTATGGCTACACCTTC.

This clone was recorded once. This chain uses TRBV12-3 or TRBV12-4 with TRBJ1-1; 9 nucleotides align to TRBD1. V was clipped by 6 bases and J by 9 bases; unmatched bases: 8. CDR3 length equals 13 residues. The chain's CDR3 is CASSLRDREKAFF. In DNA, the CDR3 is TGTGCCAGCAGCCTCCGGGACAGGGAGAAAGCTTTCTTT.

This sequence joins TRBV9 and TRBJ1-2; D perhaps matches TRBD1 (6 bases). Looked up from germline, CDR1 is SGDLS and CDR2 is YYNGEE. The length of the CDR3 is 14 residues. V was clipped by 2 bases and J by 7 bases, with 15 bases between them. The CDR3 loop reads CASSVRPGEGGYTF. The DNA of the CDR3 is TGTGCCAGCAGCGTTAGGCCAGGGGAGGGTGGCTACACCTTC.

This clone was detected only once. This chain connects TRBV11-3 to TRBJ1-2; 7 bases fit TRBD1. V lost 5 bases, J lost 4 bases, and 4 bases stayed unmatched. Germline assignment: CDR1 SGHNT and CDR2 YENEEA. The CDR3 covers 13 residues. CDR3 coding DNA: TGTGCCAGCAGCCCGAGGGACAGCTATGGCTACACCTTC. Its protein is CASSPRDSYGYTF.

V usage is TRBV4-2 and J usage is TRBJ2-1; D gene ambiguous. Germline CDR1 is LGHNA and CDR2 is YNFKEQ. Trimming took 7 bases from V and 3 from J, leaving 10 bases between them. The CDR3 is 13 residues long. CDR3 DNA sequence: TGTGCCAGCACGACCGGCGACTACAATGAGCAGTTCTTC. As protein: CASTTGDYNEQFF.

The CDR3 protein is CASSPYTDLEQYF. The CDR3, as DNA: TGTGCCAGCTCACCGTACACAGACTTGGAGCAGTACTTC. J is TRBJ2-7 and V is TRBV18; D is unresolved. V lost 3 bases to trimming and J lost 7 bases, with 13 bases between them. CDR3 size: 13 residues. Looked up from germline, CDR1 is KGHSH and CDR2 is LQKENI.

In this sample, this clone turned up a few times. This sequence joins TRBV7-6 and TRBJ2-2, with TRBD2 matching 10 bases. This CDR3 has 16 amino acids. V lost 3 bases to trimming and J lost 6 bases; unmatched junction nucleotides: 7. Germline CDR1 and CDR2: SGHVS and FNYEAQ. The CDR3 DNA follows: TGTGCCAGCAGCTTCAGGAGGAGCGGGAGGGCCGGGGAGCTGTTTTTT. The encoded protein is CASSFRRSGRAGELFF.

The rearrangement joins TRBV7-9 to TRBJ1-2; 9 bases map to TRBD1. The trim removed 5 bases at V and 8 bases at J, leaving 12 bases unmatched. Germline lookup yields CDR1 SEHNR and CDR2 FQNEAQ (reference sequence). The CDR3 length is 15 residues. Written as DNA, the CDR3 is TGTGCCAGCAGCCCTCCGGGACAGGGTGTGGGCGGCTACACCTTC. Its translation: CASSPPGQGVGGYTF. Looking up the rest from reference TRBV7-9 and TRBJ1-2 gives the full variable domain: DTGVSQNPRHKITKRGQNVTFRCDPISEHNRLYWYRQTLGQGPEFLTYFQNEAQLEKSRLLSDRFSAERPKGSFSTLEIQRTEQGDSAMYLCASSPPGQGVGGYTFGSGTRLTVV.